This TCR beta chain originates from a study of spatial heterogeneity in lung cancer. The time point denotes: sample taken at primary tumor resection. Tumor, nontumor lung or frozen PBMC supplied whole RNA that was sequenced unsorted. Every TCR cDNA molecule bore its own unique molecular identifier. Each CDR3 protein gets one entry after TCRdb re-called the 5' RACE reads with MiXCR. The sample holds roughly 2,500 distinct CDR3 sequences, roughly 5% seen once. Study-level findings and limits: Expanded alpha and beta TCR counts within tumors tracked tumor mutation counts. Ubiquitous and regional nonsynonymous mutations were tracked by counts of ubiquitous and regional expanded TCRs, respectively.

In this sample, this clonotype is medium-sized. Its antigen is not identified. This CDR3 has 13 amino acids. The J segment lost 5 bases and the V segment lost 5 bases, leaving 2 bases of the junction unmatched. Germline V gene sequence: CDR1 ENHRY, CDR2 SYGVKD. The clonotype originates from a male donor with early-stage non-small cell lung cancer. Sequences were derived from lung tumor tissue, sampled at surgery. V is TRBV10-3 and J is TRBJ1-5; 8 nucleotides match TRBD1. CDR3 DNA sequence: TGTGCCATCAGTTCGGACAGGGATCAGCCCCAGCATTTT. This codes for CAISSDRDQPQHF.